This TCR beta chain was identified in a study of shared clonotypes between healthy human individuals. Study background: Each donor's CD4 naive and CD4 memory cells filled three plates apiece, CD8 naive two, and CD8 memory one. Overall study findings and caveats: The authors expected sequencing depth to affect clonotype sharing among donors. Generally, naive subsets came out with larger estimated richness than memory subsets. The sole specimen, blood, was sampled, and tissue repertoires likely differ.

Only in-frame clones appear in the TCRdb table, and some are missing; sequencing was by immunoSEQ multiplex PCR. The sample lists some 680,000 clones; 73% were seen once. CDR3 length: 14 residues. Germline CDR1 and CDR2: MDHEN and SYDVKM. V lost 11 bases and J lost 6, with 19 bases in between. With respect to this clone: The antigen is undetermined.

The material sequenced was memory CD4+ T cells sorted from blood. Sample subset: CD45RA-negative fraction. This TCR derives from a woman in her thirties in good health. This chain uses TRBV28 with TRBJ2-2, with D possibly called TRBD1 or TRBD2 (7 bases each). DNA for the CDR3: TGTGCCGCCCGAAGGGAGGGGGCCCCCGGGGAGCTGTTTTTT. This translates into CAARREGAPGELFF.